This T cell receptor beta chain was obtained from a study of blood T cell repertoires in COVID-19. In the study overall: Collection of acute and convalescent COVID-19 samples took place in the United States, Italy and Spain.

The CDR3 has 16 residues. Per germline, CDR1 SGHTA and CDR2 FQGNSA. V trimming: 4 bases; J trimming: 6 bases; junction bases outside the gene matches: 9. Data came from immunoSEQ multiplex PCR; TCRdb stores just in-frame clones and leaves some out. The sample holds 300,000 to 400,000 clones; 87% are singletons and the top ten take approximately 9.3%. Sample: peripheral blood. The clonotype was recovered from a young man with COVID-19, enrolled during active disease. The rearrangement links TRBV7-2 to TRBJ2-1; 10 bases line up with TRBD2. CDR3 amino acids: CASSSLAGGFVNEQFF. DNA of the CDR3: TGTGCCAGCAGCTCCTTAGCGGGGGGCTTTGTCAATGAGCAGTTCTTC. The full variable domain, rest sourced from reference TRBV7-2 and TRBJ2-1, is GAGVSQSPSNKVTEKGKDVELRCDPISGHTALYWYRQSLGQGLEFLIYFQGNSAPDKSGLPSDRFSAERTGGSVSTLTIQRTQQEDSAVYLCASSSLAGGFVNEQFFGPGTRLTVL.